This T cell receptor (beta chain) came from a study of shared clonotypes between healthy human individuals. The donors, healthy adults who were HIV-negative, had experienced no recent acute infections or vaccinations. In regard to this clone: What it binds is unknown.

Overall study results and limits: Naive subsets generally had larger estimated richness than memory subsets. For sorted subsets, rarefaction showed incomplete sequencing despite large depth.

Libraries were prepared by immunoSEQ multiplex PCR; TCRdb keeps only in-frame clonotypes and omits some of them. This sample has some 1 million clones, with 65% to 75% found just once. Per germline, CDR1 SNHLY and CDR2 FYNNEI. V shed 6 bases and J shed 4 bases, with 21 bases lying between them. This CDR3 comprises 16 residues. The receptor comes from a man younger than 30 in good health. J is TRBJ1-2 and V is TRBV2; D may be TRBD1 (5 bases). The sample taken for sequencing was memory CD4+ T cells sorted from blood. Specified subset: CD45RA-negative fraction. In DNA, the CDR3 is TGTGCCAGCAGGCCGGGGAGCCCAGGCGGGGCCTATGGCTACACCTTC. Translation gives CASRPGSPGGAYGYTF.